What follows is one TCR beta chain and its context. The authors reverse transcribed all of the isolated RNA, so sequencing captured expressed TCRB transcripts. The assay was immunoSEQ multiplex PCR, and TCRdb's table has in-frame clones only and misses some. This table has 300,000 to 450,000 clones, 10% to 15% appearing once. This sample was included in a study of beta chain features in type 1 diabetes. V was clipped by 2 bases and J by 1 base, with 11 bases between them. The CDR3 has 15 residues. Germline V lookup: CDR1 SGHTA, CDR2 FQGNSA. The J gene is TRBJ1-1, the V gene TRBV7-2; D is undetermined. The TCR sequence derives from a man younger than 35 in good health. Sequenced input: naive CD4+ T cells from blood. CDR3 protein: CASSLSRQTNTEAFF. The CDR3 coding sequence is TGTGCCAGCAGCTTATCCAGGCAGACGAACACTGAAGCTTTCTTT.